The 32 T cell receptor beta chains reported below all come from one sample, sequenced in a study of T cells in Graves' hyperthyroidism and ophthalmopathy. The investigators amplified TCR beta CDR3 regions from RNA transcripts. First-round RT-PCR of the TCR CDR3 relied on the HTBI primer set. TCRdb re-called the multiplex PCR reads through MiXCR, storing one row per CDR3 protein. The sample yields roughly 630,000 distinct CDR3 sequences, 15% to 19% seen once. The source material was blood. The receptors were sampled from a woman aged 25 to 39 with Graves' hyperthyroidism.

V usage is TRBV19 and J usage is TRBJ2-1; the D gene is possibly TRBD2 (6 bases). The CDR3 loop spans 17 amino acids. V lost 4 bases to trimming and J lost 0 bases, with 16 bases between them. Germline loops: CDR1 LNHDA, CDR2 SQIVND (reference sequence). The CDR3 coding sequence is TGTGCCAGTAGTAGGAGGGACCGGTCCGACTCCTACAATGAGCAGTTCTTC. This translates into CASSRRDRSDSYNEQFF.

This clonotype was counted at least ten times. The chain has TRBV6-5 and TRBJ1-1; D is unclear. The V end was cut by 0 bases, the J end by 5 bases, with 10 bases between. CDR1 is MNHEY and CDR2 is SVGAGI in the germline V gene. The CDR3 runs 14 residues. As DNA, the CDR3 is TGTGCCAGCAGTTACTCTAGGACCCAGACTGAAGCTTTCTTT. Protein sequence: CASSYSRTQTEAFF.

This clonotype appeared many times. The V and J genes are TRBV6-1 and TRBJ1-1; the D is unclear. Trimming removed 7 bases from V and 11 bases from J, with 17 bases in between. The V gene's germline CDR1 is MNHNS and CDR2 SASEGT. The length of the CDR3 is 12 residues. CDR3 nucleotides: TGTGCCAGCACCGACAACAACTTCGATGCTTTCTTT. It yields the protein CASTDNNFDAFF.

In its sample, this clonotype was seen many times. The V gene is TRBV2, the J gene TRBJ2-7, with TRBD1 matching 10 bases. Germline CDR1 is SNHLY and CDR2 is FYNNEI. The CDR3 runs 15 residues. The ends lost 4 bases at V and 0 bases at J; junction bases unmatched: 3. The CDR3 nucleotides are TGTGCCAGCAGTGTAAGACAGGGGGCCTCCTACGAGCAGTACTTC. Translated: CASSVRQGASYEQYF.

This clonotype was recorded many times. This chain connects TRBV4-1 to TRBJ2-7; D might be TRBD1 or TRBD2, each matching 6 bases. Germline values: CDR1 MGHRA, CDR2 YSYEKL. The CDR3 is 15 residues long. V lost 1 base, J lost 1 base, and 11 bases lay in between. The CDR3 DNA reads as TGCGCCAGCAGCCAAGCGTGGGGGGCATCCTACGAGCAGTACTTC. Translating it yields CASSQAWGASYEQYF.

The genes are TRBV25-1 and TRBJ2-1, with TRBD2 as a possible D gene (6 bases). The CDR3 is 16 residues long. Germline V CDR1 and CDR2: MGHDK, SYGVNS. V was shortened by 4 bases and J by 1 base, with 14 bases between the two germline ends. CDR3 region: CASSGPGESSYNEQFF. The CDR3 coding sequence is TGTGCCAGCAGTGGGCCGGGGGAGAGTTCCTACAATGAGCAGTTCTTC.

This rearrangement joins TRBV4-1 to TRBJ1-2; weak D call: TRBD1 (6 bases). The V end lost 6 bases, the J end lost 1 base, and 18 bases lay between the germline ends. Germline V gene lookup returns CDR1 MGHRA and CDR2 YSYEKL. CDR3 length: 16 amino acids. The CDR3 loop is CASRQGGAALNYGYTF. In nucleotides, the CDR3 is TGCGCCAGCAGACAGGGAGGGGCGGCGCTTAACTATGGCTACACCTTC.

This clonotype was seen repeatedly, ten times or more. The chain couples TRBV5-1 to TRBJ2-1; D possibly matches TRBD1 or TRBD2 (5 bases each). CDR1 SGHRS and CDR2 YFSETQ come from the germline V gene. V dropped 4 bases and J dropped 2 bases, with 16 bases sitting between them. CDR3 length equals 16 residues. The chain's CDR3 is CASSIGTYLAYNEQFF. The CDR3 coding sequence is TGCGCCAGCAGCATCGGGACGTATCTGGCCTACAATGAGCAGTTCTTC.

This clonotype was seen repeatedly, ten times or more. V gene TRBV7-7 combines with J gene TRBJ2-1; weak D call: TRBD2 (5 bases). V lost 0 bases and J lost 3, with 9 bases in between. This CDR3 is built from 15 residues. CDR1 is SSHAT, CDR2 FNYEAQ, per germline (reference sequence). In DNA, the CDR3 is TGTGCCAGCAGCTTAGCGCTAGCTGACTACAATGAGCAGTTCTTC. Its protein product is CASSLALADYNEQFF.

On this clonotype itself: A much larger clone lies a single base off, so this may be a read error. The V gene is TRBV28, the J gene TRBJ2-7; 12 nucleotides agree with TRBD2. The CDR3 covers 16 residues. V trimming: 6 bases; J trimming: 4 bases; junction bases outside the gene matches: 10. The germline CDR1 and CDR2 sequences are MDHEN and SYDVKM. The CDR3 DNA follows: TGTGCCAGCAGCACCTCCTGGACTAGCGGGAAGTACGAGCAGTACTTC. Protein: CASSTSWTSGKYEQYF.

This clonotype was detected ten times or more. The rearrangement uses TRBV7-9 and TRBJ1-1; D remains unclear. Germline-derived CDR1 and CDR2 are SEHNR and FQNEAQ (reference sequence). The CDR3 is 12 residues long. V lost 6 bases, J lost 3 bases, and 8 bases lay in between. For the CDR3, the DNA is TGTGCCAGCAGTCGTTCTGACACTGAAGCTTTCTTT. Protein sequence: CASSRSDTEAFF.

This clonotype was counted many times. This chain connects TRBV7-6 to TRBJ2-1; a weak D match, TRBD1 (5 bases). Germline V lookup: CDR1 SGHVS, CDR2 FNYEAQ. The CDR3 runs to 16 residues. V was cut by 3 bases and J by 0 bases, with 12 bases left in between. The CDR3 loop is CASSFHRQSSYNEQFF. CDR3 bases: TGTGCCAGCAGCTTCCATAGACAGAGCTCCTACAATGAGCAGTTCTTC.

This clonotype was seen ten or more times. The rearrangement joins TRBV19 to TRBJ1-5, with D tentatively TRBD1 (5 bases). Trimming took off 4 bases at V and 1 base at J, with 11 bases between the two ends. Germline CDR1 and CDR2: LNHDA and SQIVND (reference sequence). This CDR3 is 15 amino acids long. The CDR3 here is CASSTLQGSNQPQHF. The CDR3, as DNA: TGTGCCAGTAGTACCCTTCAGGGAAGCAATCAGCCCCAGCATTTT. The full variable domain, with the rest looked up from reference TRBV19 and TRBJ1-5, is DGGITQSPKYLFRKEGQNVTLSCEQNLNHDAMYWYRQDPGQGLRLIYYSQIVNDFQKGDIAEGYSVSREKKESFPLTVTSAQKNPTAFYLCASSTLQGSNQPQHFGDGTRLSIL.

CDR3 DNA sequence: TGTGCCAGCAGTGAAGCGCCCTCAACTGTCTCCTATGGCTACACCTTC. The encoded protein is CASSEAPSTVSYGYTF. The chain employs TRBV2 and TRBJ1-2; D is ambiguous. V shed 0 bases and J shed 4 bases, with 15 bases lying between them. There are 16 residues in the CDR3. Germline loops: CDR1 SNHLY, CDR2 FYNNEI.

This clonotype was seen at least ten times. The chain links TRBV15 to TRBJ1-2, with D perhaps matching TRBD1 (5 bases). The V gene's germline CDR1 is LNHNV and CDR2 YYDKDF (reference sequence). The CDR3 consists of 14 residues. The V gene lost 0 bases and the J gene lost 2 bases, with 7 bases spanning the gap. CDR3 bases: TGTGCCACCAGCAGAGAAGGGGAGAACTATGGCTACACCTTC. Translation gives CATSREGENYGYTF.

There are many counts of this clonotype. The rearrangement links TRBV11-2 to TRBJ2-7, with 8 bases fitting TRBD1. J was trimmed by 3 bases and V by 0 bases; bases with no gene match: 10. CDR3 length: 17 residues. In germline, CDR1 is SGHAT, CDR2 FQNNGV. The DNA for the CDR3 is TGTGCCAGCAGCTTAGATCTCCCTTCAGGACAGGGCTACGAGCAGTACTTC. The encoded protein is CASSLDLPSGQGYEQYF.

This clonotype occurred many times. V gene TRBV5-1 combines with J gene TRBJ1-1; D is undetermined. CDR1 and CDR2 (germline): SGHRS, YFSETQ. CDR3 length: 13 amino acids. Trimming took 2 bases from V and 3 from J, leaving 8 bases between them. The CDR3 loop reads CASSFDEDTEAFF. DNA for the CDR3: TGCGCCAGCAGCTTTGATGAGGACACTGAAGCTTTCTTT.

This clonotype was detected many times. The chain uses TRBV28 and TRBJ1-1; 9 nucleotides match TRBD1. The length of the CDR3 is 14 residues. The germline gives CDR1 MDHEN, CDR2 SYDVKM. The trim removed 8 bases at V and 1 base at J, leaving 5 bases unmatched. The CDR3 DNA reads TGTGCCAGCGGTCCGGGACAGGGGAACACTGAAGCTTTCTTT. Its protein product is CASGPGQGNTEAFF.

The table lists this clonotype with a few counts. The rearrangement joins TRBV9 to TRBJ2-7, with D unresolved. The germline V and J ends were trimmed by 2 bases and 5 bases, with 14 bases remaining between them. Germline V gene data show CDR1 as SGDLS and CDR2 as YYNGEE. The CDR3 loop spans 14 amino acids. In nucleotides, the CDR3 is TGTGCCAGCAGCGTTAGCTCGGGTGTCCACGAGCAGTACTTC. Encoded protein: CASSVSSGVHEQYF. Based on the CDR3 plus reference TRBV9 and TRBJ2-7, the full variable domain is DSGVTQTPKHLITATGQRVTLRCSPRSGDLSVYWYQQSLDQGLQFLIQYYNGEERAKGNILERFSAQQFPDLHSELNLSSLELGDSALYFCASSVSSGVHEQYFGPGTRLTVT.

This clonotype was seen ten or more times. The gene calls are TRBV29-1 and TRBJ1-1; no definite D call. This CDR3 comprises 12 residues. The V gene's germline CDR1 is SQVTM and CDR2 ANQGSEA. V shed 5 bases and J shed 5 bases, with 12 bases lying between them. CDR3 in amino acids: CSVSRAGTEAFF. CDR3 DNA sequence: TGCAGCGTTTCAAGGGCGGGGACTGAAGCTTTCTTT.

This clonotype occurred many times. V usage is TRBV12-3 or TRBV12-4 and J usage is TRBJ1-2; D not resolved. The CDR3 runs 13 residues. V was trimmed by 3 bases and J by 3 bases, leaving 8 bases between them. The CDR3 reads CASSFKRDYGYTF. The CDR3 DNA is TGTGCCAGCAGTTTTAAGAGAGACTATGGCTACACCTTC.

There are a few counts of this clonotype. The DNA of the CDR3 is TGCGCCAGCAGCTTGACAGGTAATAGCAATCAGCCCCAGCATTTT. This encodes CASSLTGNSNQPQHF. This chain joins TRBV5-1 and TRBJ1-5; D may be TRBD1 (5 bases). CDR3 length: 15 amino acids. Trimming took 1 base from V and 0 from J, leaving 8 bases between them. Germline assignment: CDR1 SGHRS and CDR2 YFSETQ. Together with reference TRBV5-1 and TRBJ1-5, the CDR3 gives the full variable domain: KAGVTQTPRYLIKTRGQQVTLSCSPISGHRSVSWYQQTPGQGLQFLFEYFSETQRNKGNFPGRFSGRQFSNSRSEMNVSTLELGDSALYLCASSLTGNSNQPQHFGDGTRLSIL.

The table lists this clonotype with many counts. The rearrangement uses TRBV6-2 or TRBV6-3 and TRBJ2-5; D might be TRBD2 (6 bases). The germline V gene has CDR1 MNHEY and CDR2 SVGEGT. V lost 5 bases to trimming and J lost 5 bases, with 12 bases between them. The CDR3 is made up of 13 amino acids. The CDR3 here is CASSPAGYETQYF. The CDR3 DNA reads TGTGCCAGCAGTCCCGCGGGGTATGAGACCCAGTACTTC.

The sample holds a few counts of this clonotype. CDR3 amino acids: CASSQVRGTGNTIYF. The DNA of the CDR3 is TGCGCCAGCAGCCAAGTCAGGGGAACAGGAAACACCATATATTTT. V usage is TRBV4-1 and J usage is TRBJ1-3, with a weak D call TRBD1 (6 bases). Trimming removed 1 base from V and 4 bases from J, with 11 bases in between. This CDR3 is 15 amino acids long. From germline, CDR1 is MGHRA and CDR2 YSYEKL.

This clonotype was observed many times. V gene TRBV7-9 combines with J gene TRBJ2-1, with 8 nucleotides matching TRBD2. The length of the CDR3 is 15 residues. Germline V gives CDR1 SEHNR, CDR2 FQNEAQ (reference sequence). Trimming removed 3 bases from V and 4 bases from J; junction bases left unmatched: 5. CDR3 amino acids: CASSFIREGYNEQFF. The CDR3 DNA reads TGTGCCAGCAGCTTCATACGGGAGGGGTACAATGAGCAGTTCTTC.

V and J are TRBV13 and TRBJ2-2; D possibly uses TRBD1 or TRBD2 (5 bases each). Looked up from germline, CDR1 is PRHDT and CDR2 is FYEKMQ (reference sequence). V was cut by 5 bases and J by 5 bases, with 18 bases left in between. There are 16 residues in the CDR3. CDR3 region: CASSPFPGGKTGELFF. CDR3 sequence (DNA): TGTGCCAGCAGCCCGTTCCCTGGGGGTAAAACCGGGGAGCTGTTTTTT.

V gene TRBV2 combines with J gene TRBJ2-7, with 7 bases matching TRBD1. Germline lookup yields CDR1 SNHLY and CDR2 FYNNEI. Losses at the gene ends were 2 bases for V and 5 bases for J; bases not matched to a gene: 6. The CDR3 has 14 residues. This chain's CDR3 is CASSELRGTHEQYF. As DNA, the CDR3 is TGTGCCAGCAGTGAACTCAGGGGGACCCACGAGCAGTACTTC.

This rearrangement joins TRBV6-1 to TRBJ2-3; 11 bases map to TRBD2. The CDR3 is made up of 20 amino acids. The junction had 17 bases not matched to a gene; V was cut back by 5 bases and J by 1 base. Germline V gene sequence: CDR1 MNHNS, CDR2 SASEGT. The CDR3 here is CASSPTTGTSGPMGTDTQYF. The CDR3 DNA reads TGTGCCAGCAGTCCCACCACCGGGACTAGCGGACCGATGGGCACAGATACGCAGTATTTT.

This clonotype has a count of ten or more. The chain recombines TRBV20-1 with TRBJ2-7; 9 bases line up with TRBD2. The V gene's germline CDR1 is DFQATT and CDR2 SNEGSKA (reference sequence). V gave up 3 bases and J gave up 3 bases; unmatched junction bases: 9. This CDR3 spans 15 amino acids. CDR3 loop: CSARESGTSSYEQYF. DNA for the CDR3: TGCAGTGCTAGGGAATCCGGGACTAGCAGCTACGAGCAGTACTTC.

This clonotype was seen ten or more times. The genes are TRBV27 and TRBJ1-5, with TRBD1 identical over 7 bases. From germline, CDR1 is MNHEY and CDR2 SMNVEV (reference sequence). CDR3 length equals 14 residues. Losses at the gene ends were 5 bases for V and 5 bases for J; bases not matched to a gene: 6. The CDR3 reads CASSITGAYQPQHF. The CDR3 nucleotides are TGTGCCAGCAGTATTACAGGGGCCTATCAGCCCCAGCATTTT.

Comment on this clonotype: A much larger clone differs by one base, so this may be a read error. The genes are TRBV29-1 and TRBJ2-1; D is ambiguous. The DNA end lines up better with TRBJ2-7; the J call may be wrong. CDR1 and CDR2 (germline): SQVTM, ANQGSEA. The CDR3 consists of 13 residues. The CDR3 bases are TGCAGCGTTCTGAACTACTCCTACAATGAGCAGTACTTC. Protein sequence: CSVLNYSYNEQYF.

This clonotype has ten or more counts. The genes are TRBV3-1 and TRBJ2-5; 13 nucleotides match TRBD2. Trimming removed 2 bases from V and 5 bases from J; junction bases left unmatched: 11. This CDR3 has 18 residues. Germline V CDR1 and CDR2: LGHDT, YNNKEL (reference sequence). CDR3 region: CASSQFPKGLAGMETQYF. The CDR3 nucleotides read TGTGCCAGCAGCCAATTTCCCAAGGGACTAGCGGGAATGGAGACCCAGTACTTC.